A single sample is the source of the 9 T cell receptor beta chains below, sequenced in a study of beta chain features in type 1 diabetes. Sequencing targeted expressed TCRB transcripts, as all isolated RNA had been reverse transcribed. The protocol was immunoSEQ multiplex PCR, while the TCRdb copy is restricted to in-frame clones and leaves out a portion. Among a few hundred thousand clones listed, roughly 31% were seen once. Sequenced: naive CD4+ T cells from blood. The receptors were sampled from a man aged 18-30 years in good health.

The chain combines TRBV28 with TRBJ2-5; 12 bases line up with TRBD2. This CDR3 has 16 amino acids. From germline, CDR1 is MDHEN and CDR2 SYDVKM. The J segment lost 1 base and the V segment lost 6 bases, leaving 6 bases of the junction unmatched. In DNA, the CDR3 is TGTGCCAGCAGCTGGGGGACTAGCGGGCGCCAAGAGACCCAGTACTTC. Protein product: CASSWGTSGRQETQYF.

This sequence joins TRBV13 and TRBJ2-7; 7 nucleotides match TRBD2. Germline-derived CDR1 and CDR2 are PRHDT and FYEKMQ (reference sequence). Trimming at V came to 2 bases and at J to 0 bases, leaving 7 bases not matched to a gene. The CDR3 extends over 16 amino acids. CDR3 coding DNA: TGTGCCAGCAGCTTAAATGGCGGGAGTACCTCCTACGAGCAGTACTTC. Residues: CASSLNGGSTSYEQYF. Combining the CDR3 with reference TRBV13 and TRBJ2-7 gives the whole variable domain AAGVIQSPRHLIKEKRETATLKCYPIPRHDTVYWYQQGPGQDPQFLISFYEKMQSDKGSIPDRFSAQQFSDYHSELNMSSLELGDSALYFCASSLNGGSTSYEQYFGPGTRLTVT.

This chain joins TRBV18 and TRBJ2-7; D is unclear. The V gene lost 3 bases and the J gene lost 5 bases, with 11 bases spanning the gap. The CDR3 extends over 13 amino acids. Per germline, CDR1 KGHSH and CDR2 LQKENI. The CDR3 bases are TGTGCCAGCTCACCTGGGCAAAGCGACGAGCAGTACTTC. It is translated as CASSPGQSDEQYF.

The J gene is TRBJ2-3, the V gene TRBV30; D not certain. Looked up from germline, CDR1 is GTSNPN and CDR2 is SVGIG (reference sequence). CDR3 size: 12 residues. Trimming took off 0 bases at V and 6 bases at J, with 7 bases between the two ends. CDR3 bases: TGTGCCTGGAGTGTGACAAGGGATACGCAGTATTTT. As protein: CAWSVTRDTQYF.

The chain uses TRBV27 and TRBJ2-1; 7 nucleotides agree with TRBD1. CDR3 size: 15 residues. The germline CDR1 and CDR2 sequences are MNHEY and SMNVEV (reference sequence). With 6 bases clipped from V and 6 bases from J, the junction kept 11 bases outside the gene matches. The CDR3 DNA sequence: TGTGCCAGCAGCCGGGACAGCCGACTCGCCAATGAGCAGTTCTTC. Its translation: CASSRDSRLANEQFF.

J is TRBJ2-1 and V is TRBV28; D possibly corresponds to TRBD2 (6 bases). The CDR3 loop spans 13 amino acids. Germline values: CDR1 MDHEN, CDR2 SYDVKM. The V end lost 10 bases, the J end lost 4 bases, and 14 bases lay between the germline ends. CDR3 residues: CATEGSGYNEQFF. The CDR3, as DNA: TGTGCCACAGAAGGTAGCGGATACAATGAGCAGTTCTTC.

This clone was counted a few times. Other DNA sequences in the sample encode the same CDR3. V gene TRBV30 combines with J gene TRBJ2-2; perhaps TRBD2 as D (5 bases). The length of the CDR3 is 12 residues. V was clipped by 1 base and J by 5 bases, with 5 bases between them. Germline V gene sequence: CDR1 GTSNPN, CDR2 SVGIG (reference sequence). In nucleotides, the CDR3 is TGTGCCTGGAGTGGCGGGACCGGGGAGCTGTTTTTT. This codes for CAWSGGTGELFF.

The chain recombines TRBV5-6 with TRBJ2-6; D not certain. Germline-derived CDR1 and CDR2 are SGHDT and YYEEEE. With 2 bases removed from V and 0 bases from J, the gap between germline ends came to 6 bases. This CDR3 comprises 15 residues. Here the CDR3 DNA reads TGTGCCAGCAGCTTCCGCCACTCTGGGGCCAACGTCCTGACTTTC. This codes for CASSFRHSGANVLTF.

The V gene is TRBV9, the J gene TRBJ1-2; D is ambiguous. This CDR3 is 12 amino acids long. Germline CDR1 and CDR2: SGDLS and YYNGEE. The V end lost 0 bases, the J end lost 5 bases, and 5 bases lay between the germline ends. The CDR3 region has the DNA TGTGCCAGCAGCGTAGGGTGGTATGGCTACACCTTC. Translated: CASSVGWYGYTF.